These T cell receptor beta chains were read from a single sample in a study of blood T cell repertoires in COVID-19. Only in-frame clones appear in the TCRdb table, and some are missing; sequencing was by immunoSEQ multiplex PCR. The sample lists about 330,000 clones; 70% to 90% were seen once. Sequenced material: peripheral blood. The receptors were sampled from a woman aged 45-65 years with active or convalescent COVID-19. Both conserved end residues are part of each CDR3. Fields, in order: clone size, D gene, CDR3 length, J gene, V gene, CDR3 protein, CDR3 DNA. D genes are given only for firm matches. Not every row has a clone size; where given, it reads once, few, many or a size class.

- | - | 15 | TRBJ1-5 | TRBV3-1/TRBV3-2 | CASSRGGGTSQPQHF | TGTGCCAGCTCCCGAGGCGGGGGGACATCCCAGCCCCAGCATTTT
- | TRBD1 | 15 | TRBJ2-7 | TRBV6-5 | CASSLTGTGGREQYF | TGTGCCAGCAGTTTAACCGGGACAGGGGGCCGCGAGCAGTACTTC
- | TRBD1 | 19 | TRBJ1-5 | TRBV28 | CASRQGTGGKTIWNQPQHF | TGTGCCAGCAGGCAAGGGACAGGGGGAAAAACTATCTGGAATCAGCCCCAGCATTTT
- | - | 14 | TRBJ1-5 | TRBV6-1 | CASSELYAGQPQHF | TGTGCCAGCAGTGAATTGTACGCCGGTCAGCCCCAGCATTTT
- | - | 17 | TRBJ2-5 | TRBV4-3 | CASSQGILRGTQETQYF | TGCGCCAGCAGCCAAGGGATTCTGCGGGGTACACAAGAGACCCAGTACTTC
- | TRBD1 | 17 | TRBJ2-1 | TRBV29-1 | CSVEGIQGAGLYNEQFF | TGCAGCGTTGAAGGGATACAGGGGGCAGGACTCTACAATGAGCAGTTCTTC
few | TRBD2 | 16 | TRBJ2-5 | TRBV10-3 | CAISGDQLADQETQYF | TGTGCCATCAGTGGGGATCAACTAGCGGACCAAGAGACCCAGTACTTC
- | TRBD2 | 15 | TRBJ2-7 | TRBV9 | CASSVAPAGVREQYF | TGTGCCAGCAGCGTAGCTCCAGCGGGAGTCAGGGAGCAGTACTTC
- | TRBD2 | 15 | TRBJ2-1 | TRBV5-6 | CASSLWLAGTDEQFF | TGTGCCAGCAGCTTGTGGCTAGCGGGGACTGATGAGCAGTTCTTC
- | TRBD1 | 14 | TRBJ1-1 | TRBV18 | CASSLQGAGGEAFF | TGTGCCAGCTCACTACAGGGGGCTGGGGGTGAAGCTTTCTTT
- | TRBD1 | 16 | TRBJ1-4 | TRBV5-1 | CASSLGQGPLVGKLFF | TGCGCCAGCAGCCTCGGACAGGGACCGCTGGTTGGAAAACTGTTTTTT
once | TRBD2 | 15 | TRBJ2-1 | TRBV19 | CASTGGQWGNNEQFF | TGTGCCAGTACGGGGGGGCAATGGGGAAACAATGAGCAGTTCTTC
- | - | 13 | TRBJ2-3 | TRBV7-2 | CASRGGGADTQYF | TGTGCCAGCCGAGGAGGGGGCGCAGATACGCAGTATTTT
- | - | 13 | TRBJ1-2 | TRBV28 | CASRPIQAYGYTF | TGTGCCAGCAGGCCGATCCAGGCCTATGGCTACACCTTC
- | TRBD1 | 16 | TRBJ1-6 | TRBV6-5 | CASSYSLGTGGSPLHF | TGTGCCAGCAGTTACAGCCTCGGGACAGGGGGATCACCCCTCCACTTT